Shown below are 19 T cell receptor beta chains from a single sample sequenced in a study of identical twins. TCRdb analysed the 5' RACE reads with MiXCR anew, one entry per CDR3 protein. The table has 640,000 or so distinct CDR3 sequences, 5.5% to 6.5% seen once. The sequenced material came from naive T cells sorted from blood. The receptor source for this set is a man aged 18 to 30 in good health.

This clonotype appeared many times. This chain links TRBV3-1 with TRBJ2-7; 16 nucleotides match TRBD2. J lost 2 bases, V lost 6 bases, and 4 bases had no gene match. The CDR3 is made up of 16 amino acids. CDR1 and CDR2 from the germline V gene are LGHDT and YNNKEL (reference sequence). The CDR3 bases are TGTGCCAGCAGTCGTGGGACTAGCGGGAGGGCCTACGAGCAGTACGTC. The encoded protein is CASSRGTSGRAYEQYV.

This clonotype was counted many times. The chain recombines TRBV6-5 with TRBJ1-1; D perhaps matches TRBD1 (5 bases). Germline CDR1 is MNHEY and CDR2 is SVGAGI. V was shortened by 3 bases and J by 1 base, with 9 bases between the two germline ends. The CDR3 sequence is 14 residues long. The CDR3 sequence: CASSYSTGNTEAFF. For the CDR3, the DNA is TGTGCCAGCAGTTATTCCACAGGGAACACTGAAGCTTTCTTT.

This clonotype was counted at least ten times. This chain joins TRBV6-1 and TRBJ2-3; D uncertain. Germline V gives CDR1 MNHNS, CDR2 SASEGT. Trimming cost V 1 base and J 0 bases, with 8 bases left between them. This CDR3 has 15 residues. The CDR3 sequence: CASSEGGRSTDTQYF. The DNA of the CDR3 is TGTGCCAGCAGTGAAGGAGGAAGAAGCACAGATACGCAGTATTTT.

This clonotype was recorded a few times. This chain joins TRBV7-2 and TRBJ2-1, with unresolved D. V gave up 8 bases and J gave up 4 bases, with 9 bases separating them. This CDR3 contains 12 residues. Germline V gene lookup returns CDR1 SGHTA and CDR2 FQGNSA. CDR3 sequence reads: CASEPEYNEQFF. The CDR3 DNA reads TGTGCCAGCGAACCCGAGTACAATGAGCAGTTCTTC. Combining the CDR3 with reference TRBV7-2 and TRBJ2-1 gives the whole variable domain GAGVSQSPSNKVTEKGKDVELRCDPISGHTALYWYRQSLGQGLEFLIYFQGNSAPDKSGLPSDRFSAERTGGSVSTLTIQRTQQEDSAVYLCASEPEYNEQFFGPGTRLTVL.

Concerning this clonotype itself: With a much larger clone just one base away, this may be a read error. This chain connects TRBV12-3 or TRBV12-4 to TRBJ2-3; no clear D gene. Between the trimmed V and J ends, which lost 7 bases and 4 bases, there was a span of 12 bases. The CDR3 totals 13 residues. The CDR3 DNA sequence: TGTGCCAGCACCCCGTCGCTGGCAGATACGCAGTATTTT. Translation: CASTPSLADTQYF.

At least ten counts were recorded for this clonotype. V usage is TRBV7-2 and J usage is TRBJ2-2, with D possibly being TRBD2 (6 bases). This CDR3 is built from 15 residues. Trimming left V 5 bases short and J 6 bases short, with 16 bases between. The germline V gene has CDR1 SGHTA and CDR2 FQGNSA. CDR3 in amino acids: CASSQFTTRSGELFF. CDR3 DNA sequence: TGTGCCAGCAGCCAGTTTACGACTAGGTCCGGGGAGCTGTTTTTT.

V usage is TRBV2 and J usage is TRBJ1-5, with TRBD1 as a possible D gene (6 bases). With 5 bases removed from V and 9 bases from J, the gap between germline ends came to 14 bases. The CDR3 runs to 13 residues. Germline-derived CDR1 and CDR2 are SNHLY and FYNNEI. CDR3 protein: CASSPGVGLPQHF. Written as DNA, the CDR3 is TGTGCCAGCAGTCCAGGGGTGGGTCTGCCCCAGCATTTT. Full variable domain (remainder filled in from reference TRBV2 and TRBJ1-5): EPEVTQTPSHQVTQMGQEVILRCVPISNHLYFYWYRQILGQKVEFLVSFYNNEISEKSEIFDDQFSVERPDGSNFTLKIRSTKLEDSAMYFCASSPGVGLPQHFGDGTRLSIL.

This clonotype appeared many times. The chain has TRBV7-7 and TRBJ2-3; 10 positions match TRBD2. Germline CDR1 and CDR2: SSHAT and FNYEAQ (reference sequence). The junction had 3 bases not matched to a gene; V was cut back by 5 bases and J by 1 base. This CDR3 comprises 15 residues. DNA for the CDR3: TGTGCCAGCAGCCGAGGACTAGCGGGCACAGATACGCAGTATTTT. Translating it yields CASSRGLAGTDTQYF.

This clonotype was counted between two and nine times. The V gene is TRBV5-1, the J gene TRBJ2-1; 9 bases align to TRBD2. Germline V gives CDR1 SGHRS, CDR2 YFSETQ. Trimming cost V 4 bases and J 3 bases; bases outside gene matches: 5. This CDR3 contains 15 residues. The CDR3 protein is CASSPSGIFYNEQFF. The DNA of the CDR3 is TGCGCCAGCAGCCCTAGCGGGATATTCTACAATGAGCAGTTCTTC.

The rearrangement uses TRBV6-2 or TRBV6-3 and TRBJ2-1; D call uncertain. V dropped 5 bases and J dropped 6 bases, with 14 bases sitting between them. There are 14 residues in the CDR3. CDR1 MNHEY and CDR2 SVGEGT come from the germline V gene. The CDR3 protein is CASSRSGAFNEQFF. CDR3 DNA: TGTGCCAGCAGTCGATCGGGCGCCTTCAATGAGCAGTTCTTC.

This clonotype was counted at least ten times. This chain joins TRBV5-1 and TRBJ1-1, with unresolved D. This CDR3 is 16 amino acids long. Germline assignment: CDR1 SGHRS and CDR2 YFSETQ. Between the trimmed V and J ends, which lost 0 bases and 1 base, there was a span of 13 bases. The CDR3: CASSLDGVSGNTEAFF. CDR3 bases: TGCGCCAGCAGCTTGGATGGAGTTAGTGGGAACACTGAAGCTTTCTTT.

The chain joins TRBV20-1 to TRBJ2-2; TRBD2 matches 10 bases. CDR1 is DFQATT and CDR2 is SNEGSKA in the germline V gene (reference sequence). This CDR3 is 18 amino acids long. J lost 0 bases, V lost 6 bases, and 13 bases had no gene match. CDR3 protein: CSADSVTGTSANTGELFF. CDR3 DNA sequence: TGCAGTGCCGATTCCGTTACCGGGACTAGCGCGAACACCGGGGAGCTGTTTTTT.

This clonotype came up many times. The chain has TRBV15 and TRBJ2-3; 7 bases agree with TRBD2. The CDR3 has 16 amino acids. V lost 5 bases, J lost 5 bases, and 13 bases stayed unmatched. Germline V gives CDR1 LNHNV, CDR2 YYDKDF (reference sequence). CDR3 protein: CATSGAGLPHQDTQYF. Written as DNA, the CDR3 is TGTGCCACCAGCGGGGCGGGACTACCCCACCAAGATACGCAGTATTTT.

In this sample, this clonotype turned up many times. The J gene is TRBJ1-4, the V gene TRBV7-9; D unresolved. The V gene lost 1 base and the J gene lost 4 bases, with 13 bases spanning the gap. The CDR3 loop spans 16 amino acids. Germline CDR1 is SEHNR and CDR2 is FQNEAQ (reference sequence). CDR3: CASSLGAANLNEKLFF. The CDR3 coding sequence is TGTGCCAGCAGCTTAGGGGCAGCAAACCTTAATGAAAAACTGTTTTTT.

The chain links TRBV12-3 or TRBV12-4 to TRBJ2-5; TRBD2 matches at 8 bases. With 6 bases clipped from V and 5 bases from J, the junction kept 11 bases outside the gene matches. The CDR3 contains 15 residues. CDR3 loop: CASSPPGRAGETQYF. The CDR3 DNA is TGTGCCAGCAGCCCCCCCGGGAGGGCCGGGGAGACCCAGTACTTC.

A remark on this clonotype: A much larger clone sits a single nucleotide away, making a read error possible. The chain combines TRBV12-3 or TRBV12-4 with TRBJ1-5; 7 nucleotides agree with TRBD1. The junction had 5 bases not matched to a gene; V was cut back by 3 bases and J by 9 bases. The CDR3 is 13 amino acids. The CDR3 sequence: CASSLGTARPQHF. CDR3 in DNA: TGTGCCAGCAGTTTGGGGACAGCTCGGCCCCAGCATTTT.

At least ten counts were recorded for this clonotype. The chain uses TRBV29-1 and TRBJ1-1; D is undetermined. Trimming stripped 7 bases from V and 5 bases from J, with 8 bases between. This CDR3 is built from 10 residues. The germline V gene has CDR1 SQVTM and CDR2 ANQGSEA. In nucleotides, the CDR3 is TGCAGCGACTGGGGTACTGAAGCTTTCTTT. Translation: CSDWGTEAFF.

This clonotype was observed a handful of times. The V gene is TRBV5-1, the J gene TRBJ2-7, with TRBD2 as a possible D gene (6 bases). Germline V gene sequence: CDR1 SGHRS, CDR2 YFSETQ. This CDR3 contains 15 residues. Deletions cut 2 bases from V and 3 bases from J, with 15 bases between. The CDR3 loop reads CASSLSEGRGYEQYF. The CDR3 nucleotides are TGCGCCAGCAGCTTATCGGAGGGTAGGGGCTACGAGCAGTACTTC.

This sequence joins TRBV5-1 and TRBJ2-5, with TRBD2 matching over 8 bases. The germline CDR1 and CDR2 sequences are SGHRS and YFSETQ. V lost 1 base and J lost 5; bases outside the gene matches: 7. The CDR3 covers 15 residues. Here the CDR3 DNA reads TGCGCCAGCAGCTTGTCAGTGGGACTAGACGAGACCCAGTACTTC. Its translation: CASSLSVGLDETQYF.